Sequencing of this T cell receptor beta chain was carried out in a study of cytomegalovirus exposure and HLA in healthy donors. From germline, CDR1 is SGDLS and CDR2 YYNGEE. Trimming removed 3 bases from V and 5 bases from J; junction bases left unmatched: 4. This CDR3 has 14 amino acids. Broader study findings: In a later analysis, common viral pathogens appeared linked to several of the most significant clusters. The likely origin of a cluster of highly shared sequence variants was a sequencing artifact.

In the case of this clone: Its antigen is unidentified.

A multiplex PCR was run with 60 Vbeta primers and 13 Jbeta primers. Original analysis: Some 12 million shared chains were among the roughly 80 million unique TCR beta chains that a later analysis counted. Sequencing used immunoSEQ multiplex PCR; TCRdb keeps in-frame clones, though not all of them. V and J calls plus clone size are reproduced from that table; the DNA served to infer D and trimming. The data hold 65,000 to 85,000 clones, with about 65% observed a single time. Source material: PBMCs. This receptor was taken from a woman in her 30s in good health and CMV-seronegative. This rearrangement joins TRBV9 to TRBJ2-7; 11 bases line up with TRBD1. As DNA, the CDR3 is TGTGCCAGCAGCGAGGGACAGGGGGGCCACGAGCAGTACTTC. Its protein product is CASSEGQGGHEQYF.